This TCR beta chain was identified in a study of T cells in Graves' hyperthyroidism and ophthalmopathy. This clonotype was detected ten times or more. The CDR3 sequence is 14 residues long. Trimming took 0 bases from V and 4 from J, leaving 9 bases between them. Looked up from germline, CDR1 is SGDLS and CDR2 is YYNGEE. What was amplified from RNA transcripts were TCR beta CDR3 regions. A set of HTBI primers served as the primers for a first-round RT-PCR of the TCR CDR3. One entry per CDR3 protein, called by TCRdb with MiXCR from the multiplex PCR reads. Of around 520,000 distinct CDR3 sequences detected, around 15% appear once; the ten largest clones hold about 15%. When ophthalmopathy did not progress within 18 months, Graves' hyperthyroidism was considered stable. Patients with uncontrolled infections, other autoimmune diseases, pregnancy or lactation were excluded.

Sequencing input: blood. This clonotype was sampled from a middle-aged woman with Graves' hyperthyroidism. This sequence joins TRBV9 and TRBJ2-3; no reliable D call. The CDR3 loop reads CASSVAPVADTQYF. In DNA form, the CDR3 reads TGTGCCAGCAGCGTAGCTCCGGTAGCAGATACGCAGTATTTT.